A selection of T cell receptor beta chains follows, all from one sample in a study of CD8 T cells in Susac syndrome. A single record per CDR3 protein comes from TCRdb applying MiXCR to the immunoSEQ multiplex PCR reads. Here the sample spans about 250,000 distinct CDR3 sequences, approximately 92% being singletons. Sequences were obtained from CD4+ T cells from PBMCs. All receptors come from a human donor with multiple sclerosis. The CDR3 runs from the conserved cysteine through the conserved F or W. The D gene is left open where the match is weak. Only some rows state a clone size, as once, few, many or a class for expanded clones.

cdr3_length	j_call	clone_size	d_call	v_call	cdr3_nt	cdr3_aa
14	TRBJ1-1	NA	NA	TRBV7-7	TGTGCCAGCAGCCCGTACGCCGGGAACACTGAAGCTTTCTTT	CASSPYAGNTEAFF
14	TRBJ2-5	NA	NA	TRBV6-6	TGTGCCAGCAGTTACGACGCAGGGTTGGGCCTAGGGTACTTC	CASSYDAGLGLGYF
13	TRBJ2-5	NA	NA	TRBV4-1	TGCGCCAGCAGCCAGGGATTCCCAGAGACCCAGTACTTC	CASSQGFPETQYF
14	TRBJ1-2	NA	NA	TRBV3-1	TGTGCCAGCAGCCAAGATATGGTGGGATATGGCTACACCTTC	CASSQDMVGYGYTF
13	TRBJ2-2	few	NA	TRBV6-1	TGTGCCAGCAGCAACAGGGTTATCGGGGAGCTGTTTTTT	CASSNRVIGELFF
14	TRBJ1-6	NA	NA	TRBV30	TGTGCCTGGAGTGTACTGGCAGGGAATTCACCCCTCCACTTT	CAWSVLAGNSPLHF
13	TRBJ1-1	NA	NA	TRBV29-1	TGCAGCGTCAAGGGGATAATGAACACTGAAGCTTTCTTT	CSVKGIMNTEAFF
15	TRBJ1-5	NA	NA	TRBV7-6	TGTGCCAGCAGCCCTGAGGTGGGACTCAATCAGCCCCAGCATTTT	CASSPEVGLNQPQHF
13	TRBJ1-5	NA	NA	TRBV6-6	TGTGCCAGCCTCAGCGATAGCAATCAGCCCCAGCATTTT	CASLSDSNQPQHF
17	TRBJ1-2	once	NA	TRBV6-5	TGTGCCAGCAGTTACCGCGCGACCGGGTTCCGGGGGGATGGCTACACCTTC	CASSYRATGFRGDGYTF
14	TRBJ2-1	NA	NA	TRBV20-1	TGCAGTGCTAGGCCACTAGACTTCTACAATGAGCAGTTCTTC	CSARPLDFYNEQFF
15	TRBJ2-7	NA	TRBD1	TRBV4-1	TGCGCCAGCAGCCACCTGGGACAGGGCAACTACGAGCAGTACTTC	CASSHLGQGNYEQYF
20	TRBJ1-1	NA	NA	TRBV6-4	TGTGCCAGCAGTGACTGGGCAGCGCAACCGACCCTGAGTAGGAACACTGAAGCTTTCTTT	CASSDWAAQPTLSRNTEAFF
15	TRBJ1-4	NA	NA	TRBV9	TGTGCCAGCAGCGTTTATGGGGGAACTGGGGAAAAACTGTTTTTT	CASSVYGGTGEKLFF
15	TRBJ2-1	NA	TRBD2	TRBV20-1	TGCAGTGCTAGATTAGCGGGGGGGAACACCAATGAGCAGTTCTTC	CSARLAGGNTNEQFF
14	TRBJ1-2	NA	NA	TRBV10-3	TGTGCCATCAGTGAGGCCGTCGGGACCGGCGGCTACACCTTC	CAISEAVGTGGYTF
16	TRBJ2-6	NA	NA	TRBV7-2	TGTGCCAGCAGCTCCCGCAGGCTTTCTGGGGCCAACGTCCTGACTTTC	CASSSRRLSGANVLTF
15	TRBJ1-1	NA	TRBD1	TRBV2	TGTGCCAGCAGTGGGGGACAGACTGCGAACACTGAAGCTTTCTTT	CASSGGQTANTEAFF
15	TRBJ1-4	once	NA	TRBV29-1	TGCAGCGTTCGGGATACAGCTGCAACTAATGAAAAACTGTTTTTT	CSVRDTAATNEKLFF
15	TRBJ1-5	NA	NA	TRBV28	TGTGCCAGCAGACGGACACCCATGGACAATCAGCCCCAGCATTTT	CASRRTPMDNQPQHF
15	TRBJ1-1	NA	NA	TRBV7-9	TGTGCCAGCAGCTGGGGGGACGCTATGAACACTGAAGCTTTCTTT	CASSWGDAMNTEAFF
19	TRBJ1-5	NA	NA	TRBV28	TGTGCCAGCAGTTTATCCCTTCGGGTGGACGGTTATAGCAATCAGCCCCAGCATTTT	CASSLSLRVDGYSNQPQHF
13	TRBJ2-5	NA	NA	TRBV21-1	TGTGCCAGCAGCTCGGGAGGGAGAGAGACCCAGTACTTC	CASSSGGRETQYF
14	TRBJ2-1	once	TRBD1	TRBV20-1	TGCAGGATCCCGGGACAGGGAGATCCCAATGAGCAGTTCTTC	CRIPGQGDPNEQFF
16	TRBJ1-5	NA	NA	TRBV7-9	TGTGCCAGCAGCTTAGCAGCCGGAGGGTCCAATCAGCCCCAGCATTTT	CASSLAAGGSNQPQHF
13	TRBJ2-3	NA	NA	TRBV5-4	TGTGCCAGCAGCCCTCAGGGGAGGGATACGCAGTATTTT	CASSPQGRDTQYF
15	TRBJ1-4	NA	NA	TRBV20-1	TGCAGTGCTAGAGGCGCACGGGGTTCAGGAGAAAAACTGTTTTTT	CSARGARGSGEKLFF
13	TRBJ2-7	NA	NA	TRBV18	TGTGCCAGCTCACCAGCGGGGACCTACGAGCAGTACTTC	CASSPAGTYEQYF
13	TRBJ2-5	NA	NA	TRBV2	TGTGCCAGCAGGACTCGAGGCGGAGAGACCCAGTACTTC	CASRTRGGETQYF
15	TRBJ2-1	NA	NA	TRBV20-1	TGCAGTGCTAGTCAGGCGGGGAGGAACTACAATGAGCAGTTCTTC	CSASQAGRNYNEQFF
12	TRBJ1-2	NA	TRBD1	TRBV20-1	TGCAGTGCTGGGGGACAGCCTTATGGCTACACCTTC	CSAGGQPYGYTF
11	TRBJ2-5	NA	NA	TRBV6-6	TGTGCCAGCAGTTACTCCACGACCCAGTACTTC	CASSYSTTQYF
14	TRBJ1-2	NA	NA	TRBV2	TGTGCCAGCAGTTTCACAGGGACACGGTATGGCTACACCTTC	CASSFTGTRYGYTF
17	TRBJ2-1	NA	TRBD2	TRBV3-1	TGTGCCAGCAGCCAACCCAGGGGGCTAGCGGGAGTCAATGAGCAGTTCTTC	CASSQPRGLAGVNEQFF
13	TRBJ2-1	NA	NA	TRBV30	TGTGCCTGGACGGCAGGGAGCTACAATGAGCAGTTCTTC	CAWTAGSYNEQFF
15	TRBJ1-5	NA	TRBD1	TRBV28	TGTGCCAGCAGCCAACCCGGACAGGGGAATCAGCCCCAGCATTTT	CASSQPGQGNQPQHF
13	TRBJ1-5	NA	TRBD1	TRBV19	TGTGCCACATCCCGGACAGGGGAACAGCCCCAGCATTTT	CATSRTGEQPQHF
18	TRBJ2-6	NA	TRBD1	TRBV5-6	TGTGCCAGCAGCTTAATCAATGAGGGGGCCTCTGGGGCCAACGTCCTGACTTTC	CASSLINEGASGANVLTF
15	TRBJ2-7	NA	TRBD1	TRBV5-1	TGCGCCAGCAGCCCCAGGACAGGGGGGACCTACGAGCAGTACTTC	CASSPRTGGTYEQYF
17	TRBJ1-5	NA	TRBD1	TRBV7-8	TGTGCCAGCAGCCCTCGGGTGGGGACAGGGAACAATCAGCCCCAGCATTTT	CASSPRVGTGNNQPQHF
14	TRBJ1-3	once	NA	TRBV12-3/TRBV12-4	TGTGCCAGCAGTTTGACAGCGGGTGGAAACACCATATATTTT	CASSLTAGGNTIYF
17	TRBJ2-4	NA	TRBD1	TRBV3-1	TGTGCCAGCAGCCAACCGTTAGGGGGCCTGGCCAAAAACATTCAGTACTTC	CASSQPLGGLAKNIQYF
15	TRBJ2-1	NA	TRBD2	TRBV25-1	TGTGCCAGCAGTGATGGCGGGAGGGTCTCTGATGAGCAGTTCTTC	CASSDGGRVSDEQFF
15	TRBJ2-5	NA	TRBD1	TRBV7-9	TGTGCCAGCCAGCAAGACAGGGGGCATCAAGAGACCCAGTACTTC	CASQQDRGHQETQYF
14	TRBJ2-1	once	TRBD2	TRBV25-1	TGTGCCAGCAGAGGAGCGGGGGGTTACAATGAGCAGTTCTTC	CASRGAGGYNEQFF
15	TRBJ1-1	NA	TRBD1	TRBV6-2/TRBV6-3	TGTGCCAGCACCACTCGCGGTACAGGGGGCACTGAAGCTTTCTTT	CASTTRGTGGTEAFF
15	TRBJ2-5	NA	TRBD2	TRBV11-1	TGTGCCAGCAGCTGGAGCGGGAGGCAACAAGAGACCCAGTACTTC	CASSWSGRQQETQYF
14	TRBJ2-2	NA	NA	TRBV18	TGTGCCAGCTCACCACTCGGGAGCACCGGGGAGCTGTTTTTT	CASSPLGSTGELFF